These 10 T cell receptor beta chains originate from one sample sequenced in a study of cytomegalovirus exposure and HLA in healthy donors. The PCR was carried out with 60 Vbeta primers and 13 Jbeta primers. Clones were read by immunoSEQ multiplex PCR, and TCRdb kept only the in-frame ones, dropping some. Of approximately 220,000 clones in the sample, about 81% were seen once. The sequenced material came from PBMCs. The receptor set was obtained from a man in his forties or fifties in good health and CMV-seropositive.

The chain has TRBV29-1 and TRBJ2-1; D is perhaps TRBD1 (5 bases). Trimming left V 7 bases short and J 5 bases short, with 15 bases between. This CDR3 is 13 amino acids long. Per germline, CDR1 SQVTM and CDR2 ANQGSEA. This chain's CDR3 is CSAPRGSNNEQFF. CDR3 bases: TGCAGCGCCCCAAGGGGCTCAAACAATGAGCAGTTCTTC.

The J gene is TRBJ2-3, the V gene TRBV7-9; 7 bases align to TRBD2. This CDR3 is 15 amino acids long. Per the germline V gene, CDR1 is SEHNR and CDR2 is FQNEAQ (reference sequence). V was clipped by 5 bases and J by 4 bases; unmatched bases: 9. The CDR3 DNA sequence: TGTGCCAGCAGCGCCGGCGGGAGTATTGCAGATACGCAGTATTTT. Its protein product is CASSAGGSIADTQYF.

This clone has just a few counts. The rearrangement joins TRBV5-1 to TRBJ1-4; D unresolved. Trimming pared 0 bases from V and 10 bases from J, leaving 13 bases between. This CDR3 is 14 amino acids long. The V gene's germline CDR1 is SGHRS and CDR2 YFSETQ. The CDR3 coding sequence is TGCGCCAGCAGCTTGGACAGCCTCTCCGGAAAACTGTTTTTT. This codes for CASSLDSLSGKLFF.

This chain connects TRBV7-3 to TRBJ2-3; tentatively, D is TRBD2 (6 bases). CDR3 length: 15 amino acids. Germline V lookup: CDR1 SGHTA, CDR2 FQGTGA. V lost 1 base and J 9 bases, leaving 17 bases between the germline ends. CDR3 loop: CASSLMVSGPGTQYF. Here the CDR3 DNA reads TGTGCCAGCAGCTTAATGGTTAGCGGCCCAGGGACGCAGTATTTT.

V is TRBV5-1 and J is TRBJ2-2; 11 bases agree with TRBD2. Germline CDR1 is SGHRS and CDR2 is YFSETQ. The CDR3 loop spans 17 amino acids. J lost 5 bases, V lost 4 bases, and 10 bases had no gene match. CDR3 in DNA: TGCGCCAGCAGCCCAATAGCGGGAGGGCCCTCGACCGGGGAGCTGTTTTTT. This translates into CASSPIAGGPSTGELFF.

V usage is TRBV5-1 and J usage is TRBJ2-1; 16 bases are a match to TRBD2. The CDR3 has 16 amino acids. V lost 2 bases and J lost 9; bases outside the gene matches: 5. CDR1 is SGHRS, CDR2 YFSETQ, per germline. The CDR3 bases are TGCGCCAGCAGCTTCGCCGGGACTAGCGGGAGGGTTGAGCAGTTCTTC. It codes for CASSFAGTSGRVEQFF.

This clone was picked up one time. The gene calls are TRBV7-9 and TRBJ2-5, with D possibly TRBD1 on 9 matching bases. The V gene's germline CDR1 is SEHNR and CDR2 FQNEAQ (reference sequence). V was cut by 2 bases and J by 4 bases, with 17 bases left in between. The CDR3 runs to 16 residues. CDR3 residues: CASSLIAGQGAETQYF. CDR3 DNA sequence: TGTGCCAGCAGCTTAATAGCGGGACAGGGAGCAGAGACCCAGTACTTC.

J is TRBJ2-2 and V is TRBV5-6; TRBD1 might be the D (5 bases). Trimming removed 1 base from V and 3 bases from J, with 7 bases in between. The CDR3 runs 14 residues. Germline V gives CDR1 SGHDT, CDR2 YYEEEE. In DNA, the CDR3 is TGTGCCAGCAGCTTGTCAGGGTACACCGGGGAGCTGTTTTTT. This gives the protein CASSLSGYTGELFF.

The V and J genes are TRBV15 and TRBJ2-7; 10 bases match TRBD1. This CDR3 comprises 17 residues. Germline trimming cut 0 bases from V and 3 bases from J; bases unmatched to any gene: 8. Germline CDR1 reads LNHNV; CDR2 reads YYDKDF (reference sequence). The CDR3 DNA reads as TGTGCCACCAGCAGAGATGGGCGGACAGGGGGTGGCTACGAGCAGTACGTC. This gives the protein CATSRDGRTGGGYEQYV.

This clone appeared a few times. This chain joins TRBV7-6 and TRBJ2-3, with unresolved D. This CDR3 comprises 14 residues. Trimming cost V 1 base and J 2 bases, with 7 bases left between them. Germline V gives CDR1 SGHVS, CDR2 FNYEAQ. Here the CDR3 reads CASSLDGLTDTQYF. CDR3 DNA sequence: TGTGCCAGCAGCTTAGACGGTCTCACAGATACGCAGTATTTT.